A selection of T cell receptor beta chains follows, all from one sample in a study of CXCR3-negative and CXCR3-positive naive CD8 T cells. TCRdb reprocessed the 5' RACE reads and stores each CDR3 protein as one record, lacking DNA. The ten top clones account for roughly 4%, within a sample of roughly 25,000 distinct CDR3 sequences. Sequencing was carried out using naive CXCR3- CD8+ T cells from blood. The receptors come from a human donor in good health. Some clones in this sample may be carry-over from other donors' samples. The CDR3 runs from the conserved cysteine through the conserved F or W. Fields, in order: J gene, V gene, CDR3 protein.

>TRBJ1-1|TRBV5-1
CASSPTGGAAEAFF
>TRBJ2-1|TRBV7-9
CASSLAAGNEQFF
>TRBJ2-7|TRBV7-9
CASSRDPYEQYF
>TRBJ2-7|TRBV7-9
CASSLGSGFNEQYF
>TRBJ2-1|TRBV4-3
CASSQDRLNNEQFF
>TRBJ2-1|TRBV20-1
CSARDGQGSYNEQFF
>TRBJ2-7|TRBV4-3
CASSQAGSIYEQYF
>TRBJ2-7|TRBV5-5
CASDRGLSEQYF
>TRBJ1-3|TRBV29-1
CSVEVLGNTIYF
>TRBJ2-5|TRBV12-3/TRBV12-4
CASSVQWTGEAVQETQYF
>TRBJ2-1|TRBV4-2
CASSPKGDRGKNEQFF
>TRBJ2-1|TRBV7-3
CASSPAPRLAGANEQFF
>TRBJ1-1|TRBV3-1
CASSLTGRWAEAFF
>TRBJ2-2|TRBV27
CASTPNREATGELFF
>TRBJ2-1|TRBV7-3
CASSSSPGEEQFF
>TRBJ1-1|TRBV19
CASRIFDRQTNTEAFF
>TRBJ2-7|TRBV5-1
CASSLEGWDEQYF
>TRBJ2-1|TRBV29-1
CSVNEQGNEQFF
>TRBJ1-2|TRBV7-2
CASSPPAPEGYTF
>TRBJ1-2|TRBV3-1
CASSPSNGYGYTF
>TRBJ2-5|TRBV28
CASSQERKRKETQYF
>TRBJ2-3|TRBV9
CASSAPTSHTQYF
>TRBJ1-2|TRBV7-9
CASSLGQSGYTF
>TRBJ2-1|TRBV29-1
CSVDAGGSSYNEQFF
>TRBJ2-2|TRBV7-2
CASSLVLAGVPTGELFF
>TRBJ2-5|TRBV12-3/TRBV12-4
CASSRQGNKETQYF
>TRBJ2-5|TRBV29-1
CSSRRTEETQYF
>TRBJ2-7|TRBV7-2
CASSLSYSPDEQYF
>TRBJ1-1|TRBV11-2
CASSLADRGRGKGEAFF
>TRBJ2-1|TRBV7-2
CASSQPTGTTTPRNYNEQFF
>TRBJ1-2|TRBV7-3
CASSLRTGANYGYTF
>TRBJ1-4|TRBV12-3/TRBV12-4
CASTGADNEKLFF
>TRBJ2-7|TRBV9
CASSVDPTYEQYF
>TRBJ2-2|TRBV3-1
CASSPQLRPGELFF
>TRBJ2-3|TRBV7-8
CASKPKGKDTQYF
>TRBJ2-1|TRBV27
CASSFRGGWNEQFF
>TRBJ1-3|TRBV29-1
CSTRGGSGNTIYF
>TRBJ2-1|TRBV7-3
CASSPAGGGFSYNEQFF
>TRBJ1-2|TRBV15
CATSRARGVDAGYTF
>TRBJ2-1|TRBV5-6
CASSPATESSYNEQFF
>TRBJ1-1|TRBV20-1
CSARDGSWGRGNTEAFF
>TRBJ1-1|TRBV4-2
CASSQALGVNTEAFF
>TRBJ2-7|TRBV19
CASTGSYSYEQYF
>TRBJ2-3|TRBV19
CASSTGLRGTDTQYF
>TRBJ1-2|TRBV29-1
CSVEDLGVSSSNYGYTF
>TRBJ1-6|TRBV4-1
CASSLRRGANSPLHF
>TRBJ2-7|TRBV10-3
CAISDAWTGVPYEQYF
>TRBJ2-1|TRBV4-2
CASSPEGRNEQFF
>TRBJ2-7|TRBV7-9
CASSLSGQYYEQYF
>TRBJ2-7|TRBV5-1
CATGWDSGYEQYF
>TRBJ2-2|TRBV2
CANHDVAITATGELFF
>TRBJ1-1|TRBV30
CAWRGTGSTEAFF
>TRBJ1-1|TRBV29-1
CSVEDPQGINTEAFF
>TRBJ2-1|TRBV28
CASSPNRGTYNEQFF
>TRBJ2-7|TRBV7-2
CASSLTGGAYEQYF
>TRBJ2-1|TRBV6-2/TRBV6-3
CASSWTVDEQFF